The clone carrying this TCR beta chain appeared a few times. Antigen specificity is unknown. The sample belongs to a study of beta chain features in type 1 diabetes. Study as a whole: Age, gender and cell yields were similar between patients and healthy donors. Taken together, all samples contributed 90 million to 140 million examined sorted cells. Whole-study findings and limits: Comparison showed that naive, central memory and Treg TCRB repertoires appeared more similar among patients than among healthy donors.

This CDR3 comprises 13 residues. With 5 bases removed from V and 4 bases from J, the gap between germline ends came to 9 bases. The germline CDR1 and CDR2 sequences are SGHAT and FQNNGV. The entirety of the isolated RNA underwent reverse transcription, so expressed TCRB transcripts were sequenced. Some clones are missing from TCRdb's copy, which holds only in-frame ones; the method was immunoSEQ multiplex PCR. Among some 360,000 clones listed, around 20% were seen once. Cells sorted by CD45RO/CCR7/CD25/CD127/CD95/CD27 comprised CD4+ naive, central memory, regulatory and stem cell-like memory cells. The clonotype originates from a woman under 30 in good health. The rearrangement uses TRBV11-2 and TRBJ2-1; D is perhaps TRBD1 (6 bases). Sequenced sample: naive CD4+ T cells from blood. This CDR3 reads CASSPQGYNEQFF. For the CDR3, the DNA is TGTGCCAGCAGCCCCCAGGGGTACAATGAGCAGTTCTTC.